Below, one T cell receptor beta chain is given with its context. These data originate in a study of blood T cell repertoires in COVID-19. Background on the study: Acute and convalescent COVID-19 specimens originated in the United States, Italy and Spain. T cells, B-cell-depleted T cells, or PBMCs supplied cDNA or gDNA.

Profiling relied on immunoSEQ multiplex PCR, and the TCRdb table lists in-frame clones only, not all of them. The sample holds some 190,000 clones, approximately 81% seen once. V was shortened by 3 bases and J by 2 bases, with 7 bases between the two germline ends. CDR3 size: 13 residues. Per the germline V gene, CDR1 is KGHSH and CDR2 is LQKENI. The sequence derives from a woman older than 75 with active or convalescent COVID-19. This chain joins TRBV18 and TRBJ2-5, with D hard to call. Sequencing input: peripheral blood. CDR3 bases: TGTGCCAGCTCACCGGGCCAGCAAGAGACCCAGTACTTC. As protein: CASSPGQQETQYF.